These 6 T cell receptor beta chains were sequenced from one sample in a study of CD8 T cells in ankylosing spondylitis. Notes on the study in general: A motif in TCR beta, a set of seven to nine highly homologous variants, appeared characteristic of ankylosing spondylitis blood.

Antigen specificity for these receptors is unknown. TCRdb passed the 5' RACE reads through MiXCR, listing each CDR3 protein once. The repertoire holds approximately 150,000 distinct CDR3 sequences, with roughly a sixth as singletons. The sequencing sample was made of blood, either unsorted or a sorted T cell fraction (not recorded which). All receptors come from a male donor with ankylosing spondylitis.

The V gene is TRBV6-6, the J gene TRBJ2-7, with unresolved D. This CDR3 contains 13 residues. From germline, CDR1 is MNHNY and CDR2 SVGAGI (reference sequence). Between the trimmed V and J ends, which lost 2 bases and 2 bases, there was a span of 7 bases. Here the CDR3 reads CASSYAGTYEQYF. The CDR3 DNA follows: TGTGCCAGCAGTTACGCAGGCACCTACGAGCAGTACTTC.

This clonotype has only a few counts. This chain connects TRBV27 to TRBJ2-1, with D unclear. Per the germline V gene, CDR1 is MNHEY and CDR2 is SMNVEV (reference sequence). Trimming removed 5 bases at V and 5 bases at J, with 4 bases between. CDR3 length: 11 amino acids. CDR3 loop: CASSDHNEQFF. For the CDR3, the DNA is TGTGCCAGCAGTGATCACAATGAGCAGTTCTTC.

This chain connects TRBV7-9 to TRBJ2-1; 7 bases match TRBD1. CDR3 length equals 13 residues. Per germline, CDR1 SEHNR and CDR2 FQNEAQ (reference sequence). With V trimmed by 5 bases and J by 6 bases, 4 bases remained unmatched. CDR3 sequence reads: CASSARTGNEQFF. In nucleotides, the CDR3 is TGTGCCAGCAGCGCCCGGACAGGCAATGAGCAGTTCTTC.

CDR3 bases: TGTGCCAGCCTCGGCGAACACCTTAACTATGGCTACACCTTC. Encoded protein: CASLGEHLNYGYTF. This chain connects TRBV19 to TRBJ1-2; D remains unclear. The germline gives CDR1 LNHDA, CDR2 SQIVND (reference sequence). The CDR3 loop spans 14 amino acids. The V end was cut by 9 bases, the J end by 1 base, with 15 bases between.

The rearrangement joins TRBV29-1 to TRBJ2-7; 8 nucleotides line up with TRBD1. V was clipped by 2 bases and J by 6 bases; unmatched bases: 6. The CDR3 extends over 13 amino acids. Per the germline V gene, CDR1 is SQVTM and CDR2 is ANQGSEA. The CDR3 region is CSVESQGAFEQYF. The CDR3 coding sequence is TGCAGCGTTGAAAGTCAGGGGGCGTTCGAGCAGTACTTC.

This clonotype was found many times. The chain is built from TRBV4-1 and TRBJ2-1, with 7 bases lining up with TRBD2. J gave up 1 base and V 0 bases, and 6 bases lay outside the gene matches. Per the germline V gene, CDR1 is MGHRA and CDR2 is YSYEKL. There are 17 residues in the CDR3. CDR3 sequence (DNA): TGCGCCAGCAGCCAAGATCCGTGGGAGGGGTCCTACAATGAGCAGTTCTTC. Amino acids: CASSQDPWEGSYNEQFF.